The 16 T cell receptor beta chains reported below all come from one sample, sequenced in a study of T cell responses to AZD1222 COVID-19 vaccine listed by TCRdb under 2021. Taken with the paper, the label for time point translates to: baseline before first vaccination. The library relied on the immunoSEQ multiplex PCR assay. The table was pulled from immuneACCESS by TCRdb, which kept in-frame rearrangements only. Such tables lose some clones; where checked, under half of the loss comes from unresolved V genes, and the rest has no known cause. The table for this sample lists around 78,000 clones; 90% of them were counted only once. Of the sample, 4.2% is held by the ten largest clones. This specimen was peripheral blood, taken on day 0 of AZD1222 vaccination. The receptor set was obtained from an adult in good health.

This sequence joins TRBV7-9 and TRBJ1-6; D gene uncertain. Germline CDR1 SEHNR, CDR2 FQNEAQ (reference sequence). The CDR3 contains 14 residues. With 5 bases removed from V and 9 bases from J, the gap between germline ends came to 14 bases. CDR3 sequence: CASSRDPGGSPLHF. The CDR3 DNA reads as TGTGCCAGCAGCCGCGACCCCGGCGGTTCACCCCTCCACTTT. Based on the CDR3 plus reference TRBV7-9 and TRBJ1-6, the full variable domain is DTGVSQNPRHKITKRGQNVTFRCDPISEHNRLYWYRQTLGQGPEFLTYFQNEAQLEKSRLLSDRFSAERPKGSFSTLEIQRTEQGDSAMYLCASSRDPGGSPLHFGNGTRLTVT.

This clone is a singleton in its sample. The chain combines TRBV6-5 with TRBJ1-2; TRBD1 matches at 7 bases. The V gene end was trimmed by 2 bases and the J gene end by 2 bases; junction bases not matched to a gene: 5. Germline CDR1 is MNHEY and CDR2 is SVGAGI. The CDR3 runs to 15 residues. The CDR3 loop is CASSYRTGVNYGYTF. CDR3 bases: TGTGCCAGCAGTTACCGGACAGGAGTGAACTATGGCTACACCTTC.

The chain employs TRBV6-1 and TRBJ2-5, with D hard to call. This CDR3 has 16 amino acids. V lost 1 base and J 4 bases, leaving 16 bases between the germline ends. CDR1 and CDR2 (germline): MNHNS, SASEGT. CDR3 residues: CASSEGVAPRAETQYF. The CDR3 nucleotides read TGTGCCAGCAGTGAAGGTGTAGCTCCCCGGGCAGAGACCCAGTACTTC.

The chain recombines TRBV28 with TRBJ1-3; D is unresolved. Between the trimmed V and J ends, which lost 9 bases and 4 bases, there was a span of 16 bases. This CDR3 is built from 14 residues. The germline CDR1 and CDR2 sequences are MDHEN and SYDVKM. The CDR3 DNA follows: TGTGCCAGTCTCTCTGGTCTGTGGGGAAACACCATATATTTT. Its protein is CASLSGLWGNTIYF. The full variable domain, rest sourced from reference TRBV28 and TRBJ1-3, is DVKVTQSSRYLVKRTGEKVFLECVQDMDHENMFWYRQDPGLGLRLIYFSYDVKMKEKGDIPEGYSVSREKKERFSLILESASTNQTSMYLCASLSGLWGNTIYFGEGSWLTVV.

The V and J genes are TRBV7-6 and TRBJ1-6; 7 bases fit TRBD1. The CDR3 consists of 14 residues. Losses at the gene ends were 1 base for V and 9 bases for J; bases not matched to a gene: 3. The germline V gene has CDR1 SGHVS and CDR2 FNYEAQ. The CDR3 sequence is CASSLDRGGSPLHF. The CDR3 bases are TGTGCCAGCAGCTTAGACAGGGGTGGTTCACCCCTCCACTTT.

The chain uses TRBV6-5 and TRBJ2-7; D may correspond to TRBD1 or TRBD2 (5 bases each). Trimming stripped 3 bases from V and 0 bases from J, with 15 bases between. From germline, CDR1 is MNHEY and CDR2 SVGAGI. This CDR3 is built from 16 residues. CDR3 in DNA: TGTGCCAGCAGTTATGGGACCGCCAACCCCTCCTACGAGCAGTACTTC. Translated, it gives CASSYGTANPSYEQYF.

The chain combines TRBV24-1 with TRBJ2-1; D call uncertain. The CDR3 spans 13 residues. Germline values: CDR1 KGHDR, CDR2 SFDVKD. With 9 bases removed from V and 0 bases from J, the gap between germline ends came to 8 bases. The CDR3 sequence: CATGVDSYNEQFF. In DNA form, the CDR3 reads TGTGCCACCGGGGTCGACTCCTACAATGAGCAGTTCTTC.

V is TRBV7-8 and J is TRBJ1-5, with a possible D match to TRBD1 (6 bases). The V end lost 8 bases, the J end lost 5 bases, and 22 bases lay between the germline ends. This CDR3 region has 16 residues. Germline CDR1 SGHVS, CDR2 FQNEAQ. CDR3 region: CASARLPMGAYQPQHF. The CDR3, as DNA: TGTGCCAGCGCTAGACTCCCCATGGGGGCTTATCAGCCCCAGCATTTT. The whole variable domain, remainder taken from reference TRBV7-8 and TRBJ1-5, is GAGVSQSPRYKVAKRGQDVALRCDPISGHVSLFWYQQALGQGPEFLTYFQNEAQLDKSGLPSDRFFAERPEGSVSTLKIQRTQQEDSAVYLCASARLPMGAYQPQHFGDGTRLSIL.

The rearrangement joins TRBV5-1 to TRBJ1-6; D ambiguous. Between the trimmed V and J ends, which lost 0 bases and 6 bases, there was a span of 7 bases. The CDR3 length is 14 residues. The germline V gene has CDR1 SGHRS and CDR2 YFSETQ. The CDR3 nucleotides are TGCGCCAGCAGCTTGGCCACAGCTAATTCACCCCTCCACTTT. It is translated as CASSLATANSPLHF.

The V call is TRBV5-4, the J call TRBJ1-1; no firm D call. This CDR3 is built from 13 residues. With 4 bases removed from V and 5 bases from J, the gap between germline ends came to 12 bases. The V gene's germline CDR1 is SGHNT and CDR2 YYREEE (reference sequence). The CDR3 protein is CASSRSQGTEAFF. The CDR3 DNA sequence: TGTGCCAGCAGCAGGTCCCAAGGAACTGAAGCTTTCTTT.

This chain links TRBV5-4 with TRBJ1-1; D perhaps matches TRBD1 (6 bases). CDR3 length equals 15 residues. Germline loops: CDR1 SGHNT, CDR2 YYREEE (reference sequence). Trimming took off 1 base at V and 3 bases at J, with 13 bases between the two ends. CDR3 in DNA: TGTGCCAGCAGCTTGATGACGGACAGCTACACTGAAGCTTTCTTT. Translation gives CASSLMTDSYTEAFF.

The V call is TRBV5-5, the J call TRBJ2-3, with no clear D. The germline CDR1 and CDR2 sequences are SGHKS and YYEKEE (reference sequence). Deletions cut 3 bases from V and 3 bases from J, with 20 bases between. This CDR3 contains 17 residues. The CDR3 reads CASSYAPPTALTDTQYF. The CDR3 DNA reads as TGTGCCAGCAGCTACGCGCCCCCGACGGCCCTGACAGATACGCAGTATTTT. Using reference TRBV5-5 and TRBJ2-3 for the parts outside the CDR3, the full variable domain is DAGVTQSPTHLIKTRGQQVTLRCSPISGHKSVSWYQQVLGQGPQFIFQYYEKEERGRGNFPDRFSARQFPNYSSELNVNALLLGDSALYLCASSYAPPTALTDTQYFGPGTRLTVL.

The chain combines TRBV28 with TRBJ1-2, with D possibly TRBD1 on 6 matching bases. The CDR3 has 13 residues. Trimming shortened V by 3 bases and J by 6 bases, and 11 bases separated the two germline ends. CDR1 is MDHEN, CDR2 SYDVKM, per germline. The CDR3 is CASSLSRGDGYTF. In DNA form, the CDR3 reads TGTGCCAGCAGTTTGTCCAGGGGTGATGGCTACACCTTC.

V usage is TRBV2 and J usage is TRBJ2-1; D perhaps matches TRBD2 (6 bases). The CDR3 is 14 residues long. V was shortened by 6 bases and J by 1 base, with 10 bases between the two germline ends. Germline V gives CDR1 SNHLY, CDR2 FYNNEI. CDR3 region: CASRGTRSYNEQFF. The CDR3 DNA sequence: TGTGCCAGCAGGGGGACTCGATCCTACAATGAGCAGTTCTTC.

CDR3 in amino acids: CSVPTSGLDEQFF. The CDR3 DNA reads as TGCAGCGTTCCGACTAGCGGTTTAGATGAGCAGTTCTTC. The V gene is TRBV29-1, the J gene TRBJ2-1, with 9 bases that match TRBD2. CDR1 and CDR2 (germline): SQVTM, ANQGSEA. The CDR3 loop spans 13 amino acids. The V segment lost 5 bases and the J segment 8 bases; nucleotides outside the gene matches: 7.

CDR3 coding DNA: TGTGCCAGCAGCTTAGGGACTAGCGGGGATGAGCAGTTCTTC. Residues: CASSLGTSGDEQFF. The V gene is TRBV11-2, the J gene TRBJ2-1; TRBD2 matches at 12 bases. Per germline, CDR1 SGHAT and CDR2 FQNNGV. The length of the CDR3 is 14 residues. Germline trimming cut 1 base from V and 8 bases from J; bases unmatched to any gene: 0.